Below are 27 T cell receptor beta chains sequenced from a single sample in a study of human T cells and chemical hapten exposure (dated by TCRdb to the early 2020s). According to the study, the label for this sample's time point signals: patch test 1, 2 weeks after DPC sensitization. This specimen's treatment or condition label, per the study, means: therapeutic diphenylcyclopropenone sensitization with weekly scalp DPC. The library came from RACE. These reads were obtained on a NextSeq 500. In-frame beta chains were kept once TCRdb had trimmed the public reads at Q25 with fastp and called clones with MiXCR. Rows with a matching CDR3 protein are joined into one entry that keeps the most common DNA and genes. Across this sample there are 150,000 to 200,000 distinct CDR3 sequences, with roughly 15% seen only once. The ten biggest clones cover 1.7% of the sample. Sequences were derived from whole blood, sampled in connection with sensitization to the hapten diphenylcyclopropenone (DPC). The receptor set was obtained from a woman aged 30 to 39 with alopecia areata. Some clones in this sample may be carry-over from other donors' samples.

This clonotype has ten or more counts. The chain has TRBV7-2 and TRBJ2-4; TRBD2 aligns across 12 bases. CDR3 size: 15 residues. V dropped 4 bases and J dropped 6; count of bases not matched to a gene: 4. CDR1 and CDR2 from the germline V gene are SGHTA and FQGNSA. The CDR3 nucleotides read TGTGCCAGCAGCTCCCTAGCGGGAGGGAGAAACATTCAGTACTTC. It encodes CASSSLAGGRNIQYF.

This clonotype was recorded at least ten times. Here the CDR3 reads CASSLRGAQNTGELFF. CDR3 coding DNA: TGTGCCAGCAGCCTCCGGGGAGCCCAGAACACCGGGGAGCTGTTTTTT. This chain uses TRBV7-3 with TRBJ2-2, with D possibly matching TRBD2 (5 bases). The CDR3 extends over 16 amino acids. Germline values: CDR1 SGHTA, CDR2 FQGTGA. The V gene lost 5 bases and the J gene lost 1 base, with 14 bases spanning the gap.

The V gene is TRBV7-9, the J gene TRBJ1-1; D may be TRBD1 (5 bases). Germline assignment: CDR1 SEHNR and CDR2 FQNEAQ (reference sequence). Deletions cut 1 base from V and 10 bases from J, with 13 bases between. The CDR3 runs to 13 residues. In nucleotides, the CDR3 is TGTGCCAGCAGCTTAGACGCAGGGTTTGGAGCTTTCTTT. Protein product: CASSLDAGFGAFF.

V and J are TRBV20-1 and TRBJ2-7, with D maybe TRBD2 (6 bases). The germline gives CDR1 DFQATT, CDR2 SNEGSKA (reference sequence). V was shortened by 0 bases and J by 6 bases, with 18 bases between the two germline ends. This CDR3 contains 15 residues. The CDR3 reads CSARDAGRNFGEQYF. In DNA form, the CDR3 reads TGCAGTGCTAGAGATGCGGGGCGCAACTTCGGCGAGCAGTACTTC.

The rearrangement links TRBV10-3 to TRBJ2-7; D is unclear. This CDR3 contains 11 residues. The germline V gene encodes CDR1 ENHRY and CDR2 SYGVKD. V dropped 2 bases and J dropped 6 bases, with 5 bases sitting between them. CDR3: CAISELREQYF. DNA of the CDR3: TGTGCCATCAGTGAGCTGCGCGAGCAGTACTTC.

This clonotype has a count of ten or more. The junction does not match germline at one end; this may be a read error. V is TRBV7-7 and J is TRBJ2-3; 7 bases line up with TRBD1. The CDR3 has 16 amino acids. The germline V gene has CDR1 SSHAT and CDR2 FNYEAQ (reference sequence). In DNA, the CDR3 is TGTGCTAGCAGGGGGTTAAGGCCCTGGGGCACAGATACGCAGTATTTT. Translation: CASRGLRPWGTDTQYF.

The V and J genes are TRBV18 and TRBJ1-3; no clear D gene. V lost 4 bases to trimming and J lost 7 bases, with 23 bases between them. The CDR3 has 17 amino acids. Per germline, CDR1 KGHSH and CDR2 LQKENI. DNA for the CDR3: TGTGCCAGCTCACAAAGCCCACTCAGTCCGGCGCGGAACACCATATATTTT. Translation gives CASSQSPLSPARNTIYF. The complete variable domain, with remaining parts taken from reference TRBV18 and TRBJ1-3, reads NAGVMQNPRHLVRRRGQEARLRCSPMKGHSHVYWYRQLPEEGLKFMVYLQKENIIDESGMPKERFSAEFPKEGPSILRIQQVVRGDSAAYFCASSQSPLSPARNTIYFGEGSWLTVV.

This clonotype came up a few times. The chain carries TRBV5-4 and TRBJ2-7, with D perhaps matching TRBD2 (5 bases). Germline CDR1 SGHNT, CDR2 YYREEE (reference sequence). V was cut by 0 bases and J by 3 bases, with 13 bases left in between. The length of the CDR3 is 15 residues. Here the CDR3 reads CASSLAGNDVYEQYF. The CDR3 DNA sequence: TGTGCCAGCAGCTTGGCCGGGAATGATGTCTACGAGCAGTACTTC.

This clonotype was picked up a small number of times. This chain connects TRBV11-2 to TRBJ2-1; 12 bases agree with TRBD2. Germline V lookup: CDR1 SGHAT, CDR2 FQNNGV. The CDR3 runs 17 residues. V lost 6 bases and J lost 3; bases outside the gene matches: 9. The chain's CDR3 is CASSLRATSGGYNEQFF. Here the CDR3 DNA reads TGTGCCAGCAGTCTTAGGGCGACTAGCGGGGGCTACAATGAGCAGTTCTTC.

The genes are TRBV20-1 and TRBJ2-5, with 7 bases lining up with TRBD2. The CDR3 has 16 amino acids. V lost 3 bases and J lost 2; bases outside the gene matches: 12. Per germline, CDR1 DFQATT and CDR2 SNEGSKA (reference sequence). The DNA for the CDR3 is TGCAGTGCTAGTAGAGGTAGCGGGTCGATACAAGAGACCCAGTACTTC. Residues: CSASRGSGSIQETQYF.

This clonotype was counted at least ten times. V gene TRBV20-1 combines with J gene TRBJ2-2; D is possibly TRBD2 (6 bases). Trimming pared 5 bases from V and 4 bases from J, leaving 17 bases between. The CDR3 covers 15 residues. Germline CDR1 is DFQATT and CDR2 is SNEGSKA (reference sequence). CDR3 DNA: TGCAGTGCTTCCCCGGCGGGGTTGACCACCGGGGAGCTGTTTTTT. It translates to CSASPAGLTTGELFF.

The rearrangement links TRBV2 to TRBJ2-5, with a possible D match to TRBD2 (6 bases). V lost 11 bases and J 0 bases, leaving 16 bases between the germline ends. The length of the CDR3 is 14 residues. Looked up from germline, CDR1 is SNHLY and CDR2 is FYNNEI. The CDR3 is CARRDSKYQETQYF. The CDR3 DNA sequence: TGTGCCCGCCGGGACTCAAAGTACCAAGAGACCCAGTACTTC.

At least ten counts were recorded for this clonotype. The chain links TRBV6-6 to TRBJ1-1, with 9 bases that match TRBD1. The V gene end was trimmed by 5 bases and the J gene end by 4 bases; junction bases not matched to a gene: 8. Germline-derived CDR1 and CDR2 are MNHNY and SVGAGI (reference sequence). There are 15 residues in the CDR3. In DNA form, the CDR3 reads TGTGCCAGCAGTAAATCGGGACAGGGATTCACTGAAGCTTTCTTT. Translated: CASSKSGQGFTEAFF.

This clonotype showed up just a few times. The chain employs TRBV5-4 and TRBJ2-7; no firm D call. The germline V gene has CDR1 SGHNT and CDR2 YYREEE (reference sequence). V shed 1 base and J shed 6 bases, with 8 bases lying between them. This CDR3 has 12 residues. The CDR3 sequence: CASSLPTAEQYF. CDR3 bases: TGTGCCAGCAGCTTGCCTACCGCCGAGCAGTACTTC.

For this clonotype: The junction departs from the called germline gene at one end, perhaps through a read error. V and J are TRBV7-2 and TRBJ2-1; possible D gene TRBD1, 7 bases. The germline V gene has CDR1 SGHTA and CDR2 FQGNSA. The CDR3 is 14 amino acids. The CDR3 sequence: CASSLRAGSTGPAF. The CDR3 nucleotides read TGTGCCAGCAGCTTAAGGGCGGGGTCGACAGGGCCCGCCTTC.

This chain connects TRBV27 to TRBJ1-2, with 10 nucleotides matching TRBD1. V was clipped by 0 bases and J by 4 bases; unmatched bases: 8. The CDR3 contains 17 residues. Germline CDR1 reads MNHEY; CDR2 reads SMNVEV (reference sequence). The CDR3 DNA sequence: TGTGCCAGCAGTTTATCCTACGACAGGGGGCGCGTCTATGGCTACACCTTC. This encodes CASSLSYDRGRVYGYTF.

The chain is built from TRBV18 and TRBJ2-1; D is undetermined. The ends were cut back, 3 bases at V and 1 base at J, with 10 bases in the middle. There are 15 residues in the CDR3. Germline-derived CDR1 and CDR2 are KGHSH and LQKENI. CDR3 residues: CASSPSAQSYNEQFF. The CDR3 nucleotides read TGTGCCAGCTCACCGTCGGCCCAGTCCTACAATGAGCAGTTCTTC.

The chain joins TRBV6-2 or TRBV6-3 to TRBJ2-1, with no clear D. The CDR3 covers 14 residues. Trimming took off 6 bases at V and 2 bases at J, with 11 bases between the two ends. Looked up from germline, CDR1 is MNHEY and CDR2 is SVGEGT. Written as DNA, the CDR3 is TGTGCCAGCAGCCCCGCAGTGCCCTACAATGAGCAGTTCTTC. The encoded protein is CASSPAVPYNEQFF.

V and J are TRBV12-3 or TRBV12-4 and TRBJ2-3; the match to TRBD2 covers 14 bases. Germline trimming cut 8 bases from V and 4 bases from J; bases unmatched to any gene: 2. The CDR3 consists of 14 residues. Here the CDR3 DNA reads TGTGCCAGCGGACTAGCGGGGGGCCCAGATACGCAGTATTTT. Translating it yields CASGLAGGPDTQYF.

This clonotype has more than one count but fewer than ten. J is TRBJ2-3 and V is TRBV29-1; D is perhaps TRBD2 (6 bases). The CDR3 extends over 14 amino acids. The germline V gene has CDR1 SQVTM and CDR2 ANQGSEA. V lost 4 bases and J 2 bases, leaving 13 bases between the germline ends. In DNA, the CDR3 is TGCAGCGTTGCTTCTAGCGCGACCACAGATACGCAGTATTTT. It translates to CSVASSATTDTQYF.

This clonotype was seen more than once but under ten times. This chain links TRBV3-1 with TRBJ2-1, with 9 bases matching TRBD1. This CDR3 comprises 20 residues. CDR1 and CDR2 (germline): LGHDT, YNNKEL (reference sequence). V was clipped by 4 bases and J by 4 bases; unmatched bases: 20. CDR3 amino acids: CASSPRPGTGSPSPYNEQFF. The CDR3, as DNA: TGTGCCAGCAGCCCCAGACCCGGGACAGGGTCCCCTTCCCCTTACAATGAGCAGTTCTTC.

The CDR3 region is CASSLSRAWDEQFF. The CDR3 coding sequence is TGTGCCAGCAGTTTAAGTCGAGCGTGGGATGAGCAGTTCTTC. V is TRBV12-3 or TRBV12-4 and J is TRBJ2-1; no definite D call. V shed 2 bases and J shed 8 bases, with 13 bases lying between them. CDR3 length equals 14 residues.

This clonotype was seen more than once but under ten times. The chain recombines TRBV5-5 with TRBJ2-2; D ambiguous. Trimming removed 1 base from V and 2 bases from J, with 21 bases in between. CDR1 is SGHKS, CDR2 YYEKEE, per germline (reference sequence). CDR3 size: 19 residues. As DNA, the CDR3 is TGTGCCAGCAGCTTGTTGGTGGTATTACAGCGACTCAACACCGGGGAGCTGTTTTTT. It yields the protein CASSLLVVLQRLNTGELFF. The whole variable domain, filled in from reference TRBV5-5 and TRBJ2-2, reads DAGVTQSPTHLIKTRGQQVTLRCSPISGHKSVSWYQQVLGQGPQFIFQYYEKEERGRGNFPDRFSARQFPNYSSELNVNALLLGDSALYLCASSLLVVLQRLNTGELFFGEGSRLTVL.

In regard to this clonotype: Its ends do not fully match the called genes, so a read error is possible. V and J are TRBV5-6 and TRBJ2-1; D unclear. Germline V gene sequence: CDR1 SGHDT, CDR2 YYEEEE. The CDR3 has 13 amino acids. The CDR3 here is CTSSFSVYNEQFF. The CDR3 nucleotides read TGTACCAGCAGCTTCTCAGTCTACAATGAGCAGTTCTTC.

This clonotype was observed a few times. The genes are TRBV28 and TRBJ1-2; a possible D gene is TRBD1 (5 bases). This CDR3 is built from 13 residues. V was cut by 5 bases and J by 8 bases, with 15 bases left in between. From germline, CDR1 is MDHEN and CDR2 SYDVKM. CDR3 nucleotide sequence: TGTGCCAGCAGTATGGACACCCGGGAGGGCTACACCTTC. Its translation is CASSMDTREGYTF.

This rearrangement joins TRBV30 to TRBJ2-3; a weak D match, TRBD1 (7 bases). In germline, CDR1 is GTSNPN, CDR2 SVGIG (reference sequence). The CDR3 covers 15 residues. Trimming pared 0 bases from V and 5 bases from J, leaving 15 bases between. The CDR3 coding sequence is TGTGCCTGGAGTGTACATCAGGGGGGTAGAGATACGCAGTATTTT. It yields the protein CAWSVHQGGRDTQYF.

This clonotype was seen ten or more times. The rearrangement uses TRBV28 and TRBJ2-5; 11 positions agree with TRBD1. This CDR3 has 13 amino acids. V lost 8 bases to trimming and J lost 6 bases; unmatched junction nucleotides: 5. CDR1 is MDHEN, CDR2 SYDVKM, per germline. As DNA, the CDR3 is TGTGCCAGCCTCCGGGACAGGGGGAAGACCCAGTACTTC. Residues: CASLRDRGKTQYF.